The 22 T cell receptor beta chains listed next were all sequenced from one sample in a study of blood T cell repertoires in COVID-19. The assay was immunoSEQ multiplex PCR, and TCRdb's table has in-frame clones only and misses some. This sample has some 180,000 clones, with about 86% found just once. Sequences were obtained from peripheral blood. The receptors here all came from an older man with active or convalescent COVID-19.

This clone was counted a single time. The V and J genes are TRBV11-3 and TRBJ2-7; 10 nucleotides match TRBD1. Germline CDR1 SGHNT, CDR2 YENEEA. The CDR3 is made up of 15 amino acids. The V gene end was trimmed by 5 bases and the J gene end by 5 bases; junction bases not matched to a gene: 9. Here the CDR3 reads CASSPPGQGLNEQYF. The CDR3 coding sequence is TGTGCCAGCAGCCCCCCGGGACAGGGGCTCAACGAGCAGTACTTC.

The CDR3 reads CSVRLRTVSGNTIYF. The DNA for the CDR3 is TGCAGCGTCCGCCTGAGGACAGTCTCTGGAAACACCATATATTTT. The chain links TRBV29-1 to TRBJ1-3; D perhaps matches TRBD1 (6 bases). The CDR3 has 15 residues. Germline CDR1 reads SQVTM; CDR2 reads ANQGSEA. V lost 6 bases to trimming and J lost 0 bases, with 15 bases between them.

This clone has a handful of counts. This chain links TRBV7-9 with TRBJ2-1, with TRBD1 identical over 7 bases. Per germline, CDR1 SEHNR and CDR2 FQNEAQ (reference sequence). The CDR3 totals 17 residues. J was trimmed by 5 bases and V by 3 bases; bases with no gene match: 13. As DNA, the CDR3 is TGTGCCAGCAGCTTCGGAGGATTCACAGGGGCGAACAATGAGCAGTTCTTC. Its protein product is CASSFGGFTGANNEQFF.

The chain is built from TRBV4-3 and TRBJ2-5, with D tentatively TRBD1 (6 bases). Germline V gene data show CDR1 as LGHNA and CDR2 as YSLEER. The CDR3 has 17 residues. Trimming removed 0 bases from V and 3 bases from J, with 17 bases in between. The CDR3 spells CASSQEYRYRAKETQYF. DNA for the CDR3: TGCGCCAGCAGCCAAGAATATCGCTACAGGGCAAAAGAGACCCAGTACTTC.

The chain joins TRBV7-6 to TRBJ1-4; 7 nucleotides agree with TRBD1. Germline V gene data show CDR1 as SGHVS and CDR2 as FNYEAQ. The CDR3 extends over 16 amino acids. The ends lost 5 bases at V and 3 bases at J; junction bases unmatched: 9. The CDR3 nucleotides read TGTGCCAGCAGCCCGCAGACAGGGATCGCTAATGAAAAACTGTTTTTT. The encoded protein is CASSPQTGIANEKLFF.

V usage is TRBV13 and J usage is TRBJ2-7; 7 positions match TRBD1. Germline loops: CDR1 PRHDT, CDR2 FYEKMQ (reference sequence). J gave up 4 bases and V 3 bases, and 6 bases lay outside the gene matches. CDR3 length: 14 amino acids. The CDR3 DNA sequence: TGTGCCAGCAGCTTCCCGGGACAGAAATACGAGCAGTACTTC. This encodes CASSFPGQKYEQYF. Variable domain in full (rest from reference TRBV13 and TRBJ2-7): AAGVIQSPRHLIKEKRETATLKCYPIPRHDTVYWYQQGPGQDPQFLISFYEKMQSDKGSIPDRFSAQQFSDYHSELNMSSLELGDSALYFCASSFPGQKYEQYFGPGTRLTVT.

The rearrangement links TRBV6-6 to TRBJ1-2, with D perhaps matching TRBD1 (6 bases). Trimming shortened V by 5 bases and J by 6 bases, and 13 bases separated the two germline ends. The CDR3 is 13 residues long. Per germline, CDR1 MNHNY and CDR2 SVGAGI (reference sequence). In nucleotides, the CDR3 is TGTGCCAGCAGTATCGGACAGCCAGATGGCTACACCTTC. Protein product: CASSIGQPDGYTF.

This clone is medium-sized (0.01 to 0.1%) in the sample. This same CDR3 is encoded by further DNA sequences in the sample. This chain uses TRBV5-1 with TRBJ2-2, with TRBD1 matching over 7 bases. The CDR3 length is 17 residues. Germline loops: CDR1 SGHRS, CDR2 YFSETQ. The V segment lost 0 bases and the J segment 1 base; nucleotides outside the gene matches: 6. The CDR3 DNA reads TGCGCCAGCAGCTTGGCGAGGACAGGAGGGAACACCGGGGAGCTGTTTTTT. This translates into CASSLARTGGNTGELFF.

This chain uses TRBV9 with TRBJ1-2, with D hard to call. CDR3 length equals 12 residues. The ends were cut back, 4 bases at V and 5 bases at J, with 9 bases in the middle. Germline CDR1 is SGDLS and CDR2 is YYNGEE. CDR3 amino acids: CASSSRGYGYTF. The CDR3 bases are TGTGCCAGCAGCTCCCGAGGATATGGCTACACCTTC.

The V call is TRBV18, the J call TRBJ1-1; D ambiguous. V was pared by 3 bases and J by 0 bases, with 17 bases between. CDR3 length equals 17 residues. Germline V gene data show CDR1 as KGHSH and CDR2 as LQKENI. The CDR3 coding sequence is TGTGCCAGCTCACCCTGGGGTCTCGGCGGGATGAACACTGAAGCTTTCTTT. Translated: CASSPWGLGGMNTEAFF.

The chain has TRBV19 and TRBJ1-4; the match to TRBD1 covers 10 bases. The V gene's germline CDR1 is LNHDA and CDR2 SQIVND (reference sequence). The CDR3 is made up of 14 amino acids. V was clipped by 8 bases and J by 7 bases; unmatched bases: 7. DNA for the CDR3: TGTGCCAGTCACCGACAGGGGGCGGGTGAAAAACTGTTTTTT. It yields the protein CASHRQGAGEKLFF.

The chain couples TRBV6-5 to TRBJ1-6; 7 bases map to TRBD1. Germline CDR1 is MNHEY and CDR2 is SVGAGI. V shed 7 bases, J shed 5 bases, and the junction held 8 bases outside the gene matches. CDR3 size: 15 residues. CDR3 amino acids: CASTPGQLNNSPLHF. CDR3 coding DNA: TGTGCCAGCACCCCGGGACAGTTGAATAATTCACCCCTCCACTTT.

V and J are TRBV5-4 and TRBJ2-6, with D hard to call. Trimming removed 3 bases from V and 0 bases from J, with 13 bases in between. The CDR3 contains 17 residues. The V gene's germline CDR1 is SGHNT and CDR2 YYREEE (reference sequence). This CDR3 reads CASSYNGGNSGANVLTF. The CDR3 DNA sequence: TGTGCCAGCAGCTATAATGGCGGAAACTCTGGGGCCAACGTCCTGACTTTC.

The chain combines TRBV5-1 with TRBJ2-2; maybe TRBD1 (6 bases). This CDR3 is built from 16 residues. The germline V gene has CDR1 SGHRS and CDR2 YFSETQ. V was pared by 6 bases and J by 2 bases, with 17 bases between. CDR3 sequence (DNA): TGCGCCAGCAACCCCAAAGCAGGGGCCAACACCGGGGAGCTGTTTTTT. It encodes CASNPKAGANTGELFF.

This clone was detected a few times. The J gene is TRBJ1-2, the V gene TRBV29-1; weak D call: TRBD1 (5 bases). V gave up 7 bases and J gave up 0 bases, with 12 bases separating them. This CDR3 comprises 13 residues. Germline V gene data show CDR1 as SQVTM and CDR2 as ANQGSEA. CDR3 nucleotides: TGCAGCGCCGCCGCGGGGGCTAACTATGGCTACACCTTC. This codes for CSAAAGANYGYTF.

The CDR3, as DNA: TGTGCTAGTGGTTTGGAGGCAGGGAATCAGCCCCAGCATTTT. Encoded protein: CASGLEAGNQPQHF. The gene calls are TRBV12-5 and TRBJ1-5; D may be TRBD1 (5 bases). The germline gives CDR1 LGHNT, CDR2 FRNRAP. The CDR3 length is 14 residues. Trimming removed 1 base at V and 4 bases at J, with 8 bases between.

The chain links TRBV19 to TRBJ1-1; perhaps TRBD1 as D (6 bases). V was cut by 6 bases and J by 4 bases, with 9 bases left in between. This CDR3 has 12 amino acids. Germline values: CDR1 LNHDA, CDR2 SQIVND (reference sequence). The CDR3 reads CASRMDSTEAFF. DNA of the CDR3: TGTGCCAGTAGGATGGACAGCACTGAAGCTTTCTTT.

This chain joins TRBV4-3 and TRBJ1-2; D unclear. CDR3 length: 15 residues. V lost 4 bases, J lost 4 bases, and 16 bases lay in between. Germline V gene sequence: CDR1 LGHNA, CDR2 YSLEER. CDR3 loop: CASSLRHRNFYGYTF. Written as DNA, the CDR3 is TGCGCCAGCAGCCTCAGGCACAGAAACTTCTATGGCTACACCTTC.

This clone has just a few counts. The J gene is TRBJ1-1, the V gene TRBV29-1; D is possibly TRBD1 (6 bases). The length of the CDR3 is 15 residues. Trimming removed 4 bases from V and 1 base from J, with 16 bases in between. CDR1 and CDR2 (germline): SQVTM, ANQGSEA. CDR3 sequence: CSVGSMGHPNTEAFF. CDR3 DNA: TGCAGCGTTGGAAGTATGGGACACCCGAACACTGAAGCTTTCTTT.

This chain links TRBV7-2 with TRBJ1-1; the D gene is possibly TRBD1 (6 bases). The CDR3 runs 13 residues. Trimming pared 1 base from V and 11 bases from J, leaving 14 bases between. Germline assignment: CDR1 SGHTA and CDR2 FQGNSA. The CDR3 reads CASSLEQGRSAFF. DNA for the CDR3: TGTGCCAGCAGCTTAGAACAGGGAAGGTCTGCTTTCTTT.

V gene TRBV6-1 combines with J gene TRBJ1-1; D is undetermined. The CDR3 consists of 14 residues. Germline V gives CDR1 MNHNS, CDR2 SASEGT. Trimming cost V 3 bases and J 0 bases, with 8 bases left between them. The CDR3 nucleotides read TGTGCCAGCAGTGAGGGAGGCTTGAACACTGAAGCTTTCTTT. Translating gives CASSEGGLNTEAFF.

The chain combines TRBV12-5 with TRBJ1-1; D might be TRBD1 (6 bases). The CDR3 is made up of 15 amino acids. The V end lost 0 bases, the J end lost 1 base, and 9 bases lay between the germline ends. Germline loops: CDR1 LGHNT, CDR2 FRNRAP. The CDR3, as DNA: TGTGCTAGTGGTTTGGTATTGGGACAGAACACTGAAGCTTTCTTT. Translated, it gives CASGLVLGQNTEAFF.